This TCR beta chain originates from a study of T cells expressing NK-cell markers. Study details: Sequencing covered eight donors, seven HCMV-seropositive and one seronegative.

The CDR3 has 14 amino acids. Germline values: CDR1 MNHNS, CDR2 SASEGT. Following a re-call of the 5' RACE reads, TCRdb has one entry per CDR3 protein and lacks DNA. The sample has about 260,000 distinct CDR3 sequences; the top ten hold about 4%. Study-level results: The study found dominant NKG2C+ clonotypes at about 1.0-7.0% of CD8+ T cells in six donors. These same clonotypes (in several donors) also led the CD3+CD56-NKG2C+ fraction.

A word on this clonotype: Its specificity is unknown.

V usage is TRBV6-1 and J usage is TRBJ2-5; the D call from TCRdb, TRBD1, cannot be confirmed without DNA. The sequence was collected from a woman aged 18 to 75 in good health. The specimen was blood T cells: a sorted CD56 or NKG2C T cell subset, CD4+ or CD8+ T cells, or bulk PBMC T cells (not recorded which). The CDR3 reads CASRPTGPFETQYF.